This TCR beta chain was found in a study of blood T cells in healthy people across ages. The use of a sample-barcoded 5' primer and a J-beta primer mix characterized a second PCR of roughly 7 to 12 cycles. TCRdb re-analysed the 5' RACE reads in MiXCR, keeping a single row per CDR3 protein. Of approximately 940,000 distinct CDR3 sequences listed, about 48% are singletons. Looked up from germline, CDR1 is DFQATT and CDR2 is SNEGSKA (reference sequence). V shed 7 bases, J shed 4 bases, and the junction held 10 bases outside the gene matches. The CDR3 contains 14 residues. Study observations and caveats: TCR beta diversity, measured per million T cells, fell in a roughly linear way with age.

Note on this clonotype: Its antigen is not known.

The receptor was derived from a man aged 25-40 years in good health. The rearrangement links TRBV20-1 to TRBJ2-3, with TRBD2 identical over 8 bases. What was sequenced was blood. The CDR3 region has the DNA TGCAGTGGCGACCGGGGGGGCCAGTCAGATACGCAGTATTTT. Translation gives CSGDRGGQSDTQYF.